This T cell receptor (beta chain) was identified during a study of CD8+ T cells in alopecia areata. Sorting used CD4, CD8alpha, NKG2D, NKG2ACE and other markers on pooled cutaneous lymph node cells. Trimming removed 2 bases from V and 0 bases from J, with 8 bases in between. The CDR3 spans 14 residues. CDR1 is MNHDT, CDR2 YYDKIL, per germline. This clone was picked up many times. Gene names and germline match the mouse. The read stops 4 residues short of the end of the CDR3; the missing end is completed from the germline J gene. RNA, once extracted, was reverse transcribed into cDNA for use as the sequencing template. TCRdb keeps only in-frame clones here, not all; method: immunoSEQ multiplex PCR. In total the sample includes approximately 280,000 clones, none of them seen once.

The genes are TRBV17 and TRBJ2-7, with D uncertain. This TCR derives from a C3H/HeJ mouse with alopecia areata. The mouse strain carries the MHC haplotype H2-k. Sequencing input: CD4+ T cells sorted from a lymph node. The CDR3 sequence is CASSRMVSSYEQYF. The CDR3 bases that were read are TGTGCTAGCAGTAGAATGGTGAGCTCCTAT.